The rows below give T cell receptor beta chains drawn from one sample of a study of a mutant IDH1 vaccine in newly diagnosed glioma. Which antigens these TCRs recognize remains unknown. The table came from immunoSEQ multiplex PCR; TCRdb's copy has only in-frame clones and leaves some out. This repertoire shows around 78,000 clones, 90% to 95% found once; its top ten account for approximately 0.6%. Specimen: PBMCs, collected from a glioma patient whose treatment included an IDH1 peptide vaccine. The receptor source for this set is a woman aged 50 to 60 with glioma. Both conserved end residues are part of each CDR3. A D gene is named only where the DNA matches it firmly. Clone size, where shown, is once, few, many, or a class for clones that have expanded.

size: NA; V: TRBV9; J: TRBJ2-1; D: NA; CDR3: CASSPLGQNNEQFF; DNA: TGTGCCAGCAGCCCCTTGGGGCAAAACAATGAGCAGTTCTTC
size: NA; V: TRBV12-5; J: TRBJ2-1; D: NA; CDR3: CASGNGNDRGEQFF; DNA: TGTGCTAGTGGCAATGGAAATGACCGGGGTGAGCAGTTCTTC
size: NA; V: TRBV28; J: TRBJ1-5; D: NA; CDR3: CASSPWRRVQPQHF; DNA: TGTGCCAGCAGCCCTTGGAGGAGGGTTCAGCCCCAGCATTTT
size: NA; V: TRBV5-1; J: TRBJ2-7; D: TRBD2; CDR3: CASSAMTSGSSYEQYF; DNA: TGCGCCAGCAGCGCGATGACTAGCGGCAGCTCCTACGAGCAGTACTTC
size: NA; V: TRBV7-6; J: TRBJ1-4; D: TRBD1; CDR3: CASRLRQGDEKLFF; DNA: TGTGCCAGCAGACTCCGACAGGGCGACGAAAAACTGTTTTTT
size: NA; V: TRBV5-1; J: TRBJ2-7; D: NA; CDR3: CASSAGGPGEVEQYF; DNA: TGCGCCAGCAGCGCAGGGGGGCCGGGTGAGGTCGAGCAGTACTTC
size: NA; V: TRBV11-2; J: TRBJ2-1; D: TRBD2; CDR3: CASRGSGSGLYNEQFF; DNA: TGTGCCAGCAGGGGTAGCGGGAGTGGATTGTACAATGAGCAGTTCTTC
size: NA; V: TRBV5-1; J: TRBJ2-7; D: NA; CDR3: CASSLENSYEQYF; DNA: TGCGCCAGCAGCTTGGAAAACTCCTACGAGCAGTACTTC
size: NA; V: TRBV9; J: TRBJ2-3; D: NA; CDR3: CASSVAYRTSQDTQYF; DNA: TGTGCCAGCAGCGTAGCCTACCGTACAAGCCAAGATACGCAGTATTTT
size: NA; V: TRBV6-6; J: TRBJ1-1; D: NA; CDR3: CASSYQGGTEAFF; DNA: TGTGCCAGCAGTTATCAGGGTGGCACTGAAGCTTTCTTT
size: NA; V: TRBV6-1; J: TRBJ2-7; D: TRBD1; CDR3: CASSEGQGGSYEQYF; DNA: TGTGCCAGCAGTGAGGGACAGGGAGGATCCTACGAGCAGTACTTC
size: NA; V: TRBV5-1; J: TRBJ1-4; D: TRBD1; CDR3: CASSSAGQSNEKLFF; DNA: TGCGCCAGCAGCTCCGCGGGACAGTCTAATGAAAAACTGTTTTTT
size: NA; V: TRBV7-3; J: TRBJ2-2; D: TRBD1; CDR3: CASSNQPGQKNTGELFF; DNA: TGTGCCAGCAGCAATCAACCGGGACAGAAAAACACCGGGGAGCTGTTTTTT
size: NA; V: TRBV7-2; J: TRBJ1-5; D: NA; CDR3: CASSLWRDQPQHF; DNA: TGTGCCAGCAGCTTATGGAGGGACCAGCCCCAGCATTTT
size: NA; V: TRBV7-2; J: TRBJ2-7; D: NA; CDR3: CASSLVRNYEQYF; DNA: TGTGCCAGCAGCTTAGTAAGGAATTACGAGCAGTACTTC
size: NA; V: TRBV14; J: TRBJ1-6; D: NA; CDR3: CASSQEWGRSNSPLHF; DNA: TGTGCCAGCAGCCAAGAATGGGGTAGGTCCAATTCACCCCTCCACTTT
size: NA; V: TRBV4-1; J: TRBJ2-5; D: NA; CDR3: CASSQGQVAERETQYF; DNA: TGCGCCAGCAGCCAGGGTCAGGTGGCAGAGCGAGAGACCCAGTACTTC
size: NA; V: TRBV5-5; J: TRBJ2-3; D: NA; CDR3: CASSSPPRGTTDTQYF; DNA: TGTGCCAGCAGCTCCCCCCCCAGGGGAACCACAGATACGCAGTATTTT
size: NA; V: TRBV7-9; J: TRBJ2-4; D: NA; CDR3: CASSPSVRENIQYF; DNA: TGTGCCAGCAGCCCTTCCGTCAGGGAAAACATTCAGTACTTC
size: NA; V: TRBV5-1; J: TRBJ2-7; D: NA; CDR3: CASSRPARGAYEQYF; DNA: TGCGCCAGCAGCCGCCCGGCGAGAGGAGCCTACGAGCAGTACTTC
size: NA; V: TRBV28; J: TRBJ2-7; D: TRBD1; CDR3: CATTAGGRREQYF; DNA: TGTGCCACGACAGCAGGGGGCAGACGCGAGCAGTACTTC
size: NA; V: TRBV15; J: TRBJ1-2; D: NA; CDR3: CATSEDRNYGYTF; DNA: TGTGCCACCAGCGAAGACAGGAACTATGGCTACACCTTC
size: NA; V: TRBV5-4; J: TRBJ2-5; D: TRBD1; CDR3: CASSPDRAETQYF; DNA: TGTGCCAGCAGCCCGGACAGGGCGGAGACCCAGTACTTC
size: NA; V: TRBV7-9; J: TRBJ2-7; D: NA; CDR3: CASSSITYEQYF; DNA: TGTGCCAGCAGCTCCATTACTTACGAGCAGTACTTC
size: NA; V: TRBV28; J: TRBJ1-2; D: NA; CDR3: CASNFISMSGYTF; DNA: TGTGCCAGTAACTTTATTTCTATGTCTGGCTACACCTTC
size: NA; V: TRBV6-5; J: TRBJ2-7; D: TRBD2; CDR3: CASSYFMGTSVEQYF; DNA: TGTGCCAGCAGTTACTTTATGGGGACTAGCGTCGAGCAGTACTTC
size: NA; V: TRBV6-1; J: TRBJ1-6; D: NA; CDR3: CASSERGSSYNSPLHF; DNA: TGTGCCAGCAGTGAACGGGGGAGCTCCTATAATTCACCCCTCCACTTT
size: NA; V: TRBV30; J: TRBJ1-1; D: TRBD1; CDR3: CAWSVRGQGGGKAFF; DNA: TGTGCCTGGAGTGTACGGGGACAGGGAGGAGGAAAAGCTTTCTTT
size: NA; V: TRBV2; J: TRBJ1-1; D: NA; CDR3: CASSAGAGTEAFF; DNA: TGTGCCAGCAGTGCAGGGGCAGGCACTGAAGCTTTCTTT
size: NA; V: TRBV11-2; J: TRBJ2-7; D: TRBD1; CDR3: CASILSHLRTGGSYEQYF; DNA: TGTGCCAGCATCCTAAGCCATCTCCGGACAGGGGGCTCCTACGAGCAGTACTTC
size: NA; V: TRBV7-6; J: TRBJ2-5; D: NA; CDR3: CASSLVLRDQETQYF; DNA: TGTGCCAGCAGCTTAGTACTTAGAGACCAAGAGACCCAGTACTTC
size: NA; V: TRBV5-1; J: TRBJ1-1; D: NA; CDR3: CASSWGAQGSTEAFF; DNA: TGCGCCAGCAGCTGGGGGGCACAGGGATCCACTGAAGCTTTCTTT
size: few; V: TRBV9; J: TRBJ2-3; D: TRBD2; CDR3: CASSVVGLAGGRDTQYF; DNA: TGTGCCAGCAGCGTAGTGGGACTAGCGGGAGGCCGGGATACGCAGTATTTT
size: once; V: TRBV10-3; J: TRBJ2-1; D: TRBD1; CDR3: CAIRDRDDNEQFF; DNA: TGTGCCATCAGGGACAGGGACGACAATGAGCAGTTCTTC
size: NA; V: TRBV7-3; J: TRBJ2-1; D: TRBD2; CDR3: CASSPGTSGSWEQFF; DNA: TGTGCCAGCAGCCCTGGGACTAGCGGGAGTTGGGAGCAGTTCTTC
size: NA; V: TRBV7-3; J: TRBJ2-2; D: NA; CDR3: CASSPMREGELFF; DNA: TGTGCCAGCAGCCCTATGCGAGAGGGGGAGCTGTTTTTT
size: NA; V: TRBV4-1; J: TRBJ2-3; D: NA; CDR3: CASARGTTSTDTQYF; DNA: TGCGCCAGCGCCCGAGGGACGACTAGCACAGATACGCAGTATTTT
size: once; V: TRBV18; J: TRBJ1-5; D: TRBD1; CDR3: CASSLQGIGSNQPQHF; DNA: TGTGCCAGCTCACTACAGGGGATCGGGTCTAATCAGCCCCAGCATTTT
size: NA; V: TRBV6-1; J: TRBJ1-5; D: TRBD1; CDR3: CASSGQGDQPQHF; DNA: TGTGCCAGCAGTGGACAGGGTGATCAGCCCCAGCATTTT
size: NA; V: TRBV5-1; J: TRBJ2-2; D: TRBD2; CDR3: CASSVPSGTGELFF; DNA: TGCGCCAGCAGCGTGCCTAGCGGGACCGGGGAGCTGTTTTTT
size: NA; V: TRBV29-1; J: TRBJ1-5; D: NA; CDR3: CSVGMGTGVGNQPQHF; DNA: TGCAGCGTTGGGATGGGGACGGGAGTGGGCAATCAGCCCCAGCATTTT
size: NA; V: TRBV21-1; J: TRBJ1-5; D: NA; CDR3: CASSNGTGSNQPQHF; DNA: TGTGCCAGCAGCAATGGGACAGGTAGCAATCAGCCCCAGCATTTT
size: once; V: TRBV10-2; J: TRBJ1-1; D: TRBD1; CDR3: CASRTGALNTEAFF; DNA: TGCGCCAGCAGAACAGGGGCCCTGAACACTGAAGCTTTCTTT
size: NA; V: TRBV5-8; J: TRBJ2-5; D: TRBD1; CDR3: CASSGDRAPETQYF; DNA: TGTGCCAGCAGCGGGGACAGGGCTCCGGAGACCCAGTACTTC
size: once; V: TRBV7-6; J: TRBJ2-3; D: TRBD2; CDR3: CASSLASGLAGRTDTQYF; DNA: TGTGCCAGCAGCTTAGCCTCGGGACTAGCGGGAAGGACAGATACGCAGTATTTT
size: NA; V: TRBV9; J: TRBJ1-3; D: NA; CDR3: CASSVGEGGIGGNTIYF; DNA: TGTGCCAGCAGCGTAGGCGAAGGGGGGATCGGTGGAAACACCATATATTTT
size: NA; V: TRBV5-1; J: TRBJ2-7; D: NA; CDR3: CASSLAPGTSYEQYF; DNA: TGCGCCAGCAGCTTGGCACCGGGGACCTCCTACGAGCAGTACTTC
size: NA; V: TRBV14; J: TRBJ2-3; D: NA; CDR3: CASSQQNRLDTQYF; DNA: TGTGCCAGCAGCCAGCAAAATAGACTGGATACGCAGTATTTT
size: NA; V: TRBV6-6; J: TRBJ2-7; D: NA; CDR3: CASSSTVSYEQYF; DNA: TGTGCCAGCAGTTCTACAGTGTCCTACGAGCAGTACTTC
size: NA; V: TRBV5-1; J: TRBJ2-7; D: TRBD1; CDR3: CASSSGTGTWEQYF; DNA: TGCGCCAGCAGCTCCGGGACAGGCACATGGGAGCAGTACTTC
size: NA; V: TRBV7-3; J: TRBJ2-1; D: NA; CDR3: CASSSGDVVNEQFF; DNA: TGTGCCAGCAGCTCAGGGGACGTCGTGAATGAGCAGTTCTTC
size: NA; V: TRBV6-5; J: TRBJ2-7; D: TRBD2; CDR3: CASTLGLAGIYEQYF; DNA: TGTGCCAGCACCTTAGGACTAGCGGGAATCTACGAGCAGTACTTC
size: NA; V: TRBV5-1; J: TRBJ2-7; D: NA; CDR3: CASSKQGSLSYEQYF; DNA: TGCGCCAGCAGCAAACAGGGATCCCTTTCCTACGAGCAGTACTTC
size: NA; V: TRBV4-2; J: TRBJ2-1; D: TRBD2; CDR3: CASSLSGTSGNEQFF; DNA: TGTGCCAGCAGTTTGTCCGGGACTAGCGGAAATGAGCAGTTCTTC
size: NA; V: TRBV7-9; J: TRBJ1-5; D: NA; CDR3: CASTPLSNQPQHF; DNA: TGTGCCAGCACCCCCCTCAGCAATCAGCCCCAGCATTTT
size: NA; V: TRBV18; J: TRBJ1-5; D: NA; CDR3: CASSPTGYQPQHF; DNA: TGTGCCAGCTCACCAACAGGGTATCAGCCCCAGCATTTT
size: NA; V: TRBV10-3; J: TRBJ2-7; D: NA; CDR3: CAIGQTYEQYF; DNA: TGTGCCATCGGGCAGACCTACGAGCAGTACTTC
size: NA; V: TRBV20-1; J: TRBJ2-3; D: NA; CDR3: CSAPLGDTQYF; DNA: TGCAGTGCTCCGCTAGGGGATACGCAGTATTTT
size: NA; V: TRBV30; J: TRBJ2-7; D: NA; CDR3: CAWSGTALEF; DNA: TGTGCCTGGAGCGGGACCGCACTCGAATTC
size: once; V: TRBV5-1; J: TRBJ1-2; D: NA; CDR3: CASSLEVPANGYTF; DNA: TGCGCCAGCAGCTTGGAGGTTCCCGCTAATGGCTACACCTTC